One sample yielded the 32 T cell receptor beta chains listed below, sequenced in a study of T cell changes during pregnancy in multiple sclerosis. Profiling relied on immunoSEQ multiplex PCR, and the TCRdb table lists in-frame clones only, not all of them. The sample lists about 79,000 clones; about 93% were seen once. The sample here was peripheral blood, taken in the second trimester of pregnancy. These receptor sequences come from a female donor in good health, enrolled as a control in a pregnancy study.

The chain links TRBV13 to TRBJ1-2; TRBD1 agrees at 9 bases. The CDR3 extends over 14 amino acids. The V gene's germline CDR1 is PRHDT and CDR2 FYEKMQ (reference sequence). J lost 3 bases, V lost 5 bases, and 4 bases had no gene match. The CDR3 sequence is CASSPRDRDYGYTF. The CDR3 region has the DNA TGTGCCAGCAGCCCCCGGGACAGGGACTATGGCTACACCTTC.

The chain couples TRBV4-3 to TRBJ1-1; D is undetermined. Per the germline V gene, CDR1 is LGHNA and CDR2 is YSLEER. V was clipped by 4 bases and J by 1 base, with 13 bases between them. This CDR3 contains 15 residues. The CDR3 region is CASSPAAGRNTEAFF. For the CDR3, the DNA is TGCGCCAGCAGCCCAGCGGCGGGGAGGAACACTGAAGCTTTCTTT.

J is TRBJ2-3 and V is TRBV4-3, with 8 bases lining up with TRBD1. The germline gives CDR1 LGHNA, CDR2 YSLEER. The CDR3 has 15 amino acids. V trimming: 4 bases; J trimming: 3 bases; junction bases outside the gene matches: 6. CDR3 amino acids: CASSLGTGQTDTQYF. The CDR3 DNA follows: TGCGCCAGCAGCCTAGGGACAGGCCAGACAGATACGCAGTATTTT.

The chain joins TRBV15 to TRBJ2-7; 9 positions match TRBD2. From germline, CDR1 is LNHNV and CDR2 YYDKDF (reference sequence). With V trimmed by 3 bases and J by 4 bases, 4 bases remained unmatched. The CDR3 consists of 14 residues. This CDR3 is CATSSFSGGYEQYF. In nucleotides, the CDR3 is TGTGCCACCAGCAGCTTTAGCGGGGGTTACGAGCAGTACTTC.

This clone came up once. The V and J genes are TRBV19 and TRBJ1-5; 7 bases map to TRBD1. Germline values: CDR1 LNHDA, CDR2 SQIVND (reference sequence). V was pared by 7 bases and J by 2 bases, with 11 bases of the junction left unmatched. This CDR3 contains 16 residues. CDR3 amino acids: CASTLSRGGGNQPQHF. CDR3 nucleotides: TGTGCCAGTACCCTATCAAGAGGGGGCGGCAATCAGCCCCAGCATTTT.

The chain carries TRBV9 and TRBJ1-2; no clear D. This CDR3 has 12 amino acids. The V gene's germline CDR1 is SGDLS and CDR2 YYNGEE. Deletions cut 4 bases from V and 1 base from J, with 5 bases between. This CDR3 is CASSIYNYGYTF. The CDR3, as DNA: TGTGCCAGCAGCATCTATAACTATGGCTACACCTTC.

In DNA form, the CDR3 reads TGTGCCAGCAGCTTAGCAGCGGGGGGATCCTACGAGCAGTACTTC. It codes for CASSLAAGGSYEQYF. This chain joins TRBV7-2 and TRBJ2-7, with TRBD2 matching 9 bases. V lost 0 bases and J lost 1; bases outside the gene matches: 1. CDR1 SGHTA and CDR2 FQGNSA come from the germline V gene. The CDR3 contains 15 residues.

This sequence joins TRBV11-2 and TRBJ1-3; D call uncertain. Germline-derived CDR1 and CDR2 are SGHAT and FQNNGV. The CDR3 spans 12 residues. V dropped 5 bases and J dropped 6 bases, with 8 bases sitting between them. The CDR3 coding sequence is TGTGCCAGCAGCCCCTCCGTAAACACCATATATTTT. It translates to CASSPSVNTIYF.

The CDR3 spells CASSFSGDSYEQYF. CDR3 DNA: TGCGCCAGCAGCTTTTCGGGGGACTCCTACGAGCAGTACTTC. This sequence joins TRBV5-1 and TRBJ2-7; a weak D match, TRBD2 (6 bases). The CDR3 has 14 amino acids. With 2 bases removed from V and 0 bases from J, the gap between germline ends came to 9 bases. Germline V CDR1 and CDR2: SGHRS, YFSETQ.

CDR3 nucleotides: TGCGCCAGCAGCCAAGAAGTCCTCGAGGCTGAAGCTTTCTTT. As protein: CASSQEVLEAEAFF. This rearrangement joins TRBV4-1 to TRBJ1-1; D remains unclear. Germline-derived CDR1 and CDR2 are MGHRA and YSYEKL. Trimming pared 0 bases from V and 6 bases from J, leaving 11 bases between. This CDR3 spans 14 amino acids.

Here the CDR3 DNA reads TGTGCCAGCCGGGGGGGGAGTGAAGCTTTCTTT. Protein sequence: CASRGGSEAFF. The rearrangement joins TRBV2 to TRBJ1-1, with D maybe TRBD1 (5 bases). This CDR3 is 11 amino acids long. Trimming cost V 8 bases and J 7 bases, with 11 bases left between them. CDR1 is SNHLY, CDR2 FYNNEI, per germline.

This clone was found a few times. V gene TRBV27 combines with J gene TRBJ1-3; D is ambiguous. Germline V gene lookup returns CDR1 MNHEY and CDR2 SMNVEV (reference sequence). The CDR3 covers 12 residues. V lost 8 bases and J lost 3, with 8 bases in between. The CDR3 DNA follows: TGTGCCAGCCATACAAATGGAAACACCATATATTTT. It encodes CASHTNGNTIYF.

This clone was detected only once. V is TRBV19 and J is TRBJ1-2; 10 bases map to TRBD1. J gave up 4 bases and V 5 bases, and 1 base lay outside the gene matches. CDR3 size: 13 residues. Per germline, CDR1 LNHDA and CDR2 SQIVND (reference sequence). In DNA form, the CDR3 reads TGTGCCAGTAGTGGGACAGGGGCCTATGGCTACACCTTC. This codes for CASSGTGAYGYTF.

The rearrangement uses TRBV7-8 and TRBJ1-2; no firm D call. Germline V lookup: CDR1 SGHVS, CDR2 FQNEAQ. CDR3 size: 13 residues. The V end lost 3 bases, the J end lost 4 bases, and 9 bases lay between the germline ends. In nucleotides, the CDR3 is TGTGCCAGCAGCTTGATGACTTTCTATGGCTACACCTTC. Translated, it gives CASSLMTFYGYTF.

The chain has TRBV6-5 and TRBJ1-5; unclear D gene. Germline V gives CDR1 MNHEY, CDR2 SVGAGI. The ends were cut back, 5 bases at V and 7 bases at J, with 18 bases in the middle. This CDR3 contains 15 residues. Here the CDR3 reads CASSPSAANAQPQHF. CDR3 coding DNA: TGTGCCAGCAGTCCTTCCGCTGCTAATGCACAGCCCCAGCATTTT.

This CDR3 reads CASSFSGGGSTDTQYF. CDR3 coding DNA: TGTGCCAGCAGCTTTAGCGGGGGGGGGAGCACAGATACGCAGTATTTT. The chain employs TRBV7-2 and TRBJ2-3, with 11 nucleotides matching TRBD2. CDR1 SGHTA and CDR2 FQGNSA come from the germline V gene. The V gene end was trimmed by 3 bases and the J gene end by 0 bases; junction bases not matched to a gene: 2. The CDR3 covers 16 residues. The full variable domain, rest sourced from reference TRBV7-2 and TRBJ2-3, is GAGVSQSPSNKVTEKGKDVELRCDPISGHTALYWYRQSLGQGLEFLIYFQGNSAPDKSGLPSDRFSAERTGGSVSTLTIQRTQQEDSAVYLCASSFSGGGSTDTQYFGPGTRLTVL.

This clone appeared once. The chain couples TRBV4-3 to TRBJ1-1; D gene unclear. The germline V gene has CDR1 LGHNA and CDR2 YSLEER. The CDR3 runs to 16 residues. With 4 bases removed from V and 0 bases from J, the gap between germline ends came to 15 bases. As DNA, the CDR3 is TGCGCCAGCAGCCCAGTCGTGGGCAGAATGAACACTGAAGCTTTCTTT. It specifies CASSPVVGRMNTEAFF.

The rearrangement joins TRBV7-9 to TRBJ2-7, with 8 nucleotides matching TRBD1. CDR3 length: 14 amino acids. Germline V gene data show CDR1 as SEHNR and CDR2 as FQNEAQ (reference sequence). The V and J ends lost 4 bases and 5 bases, in that order; junction bases with no gene match: 7. CDR3 loop: CASSSTGVIHEQYF. For the CDR3, the DNA is TGTGCCAGCAGCTCGACAGGGGTGATCCACGAGCAGTACTTC.

The rearrangement joins TRBV5-8 to TRBJ1-3; the D is unclear. The CDR3 is 13 amino acids. V lost 2 bases to trimming and J lost 7 bases, with 10 bases between them. The germline gives CDR1 SGHTS, CDR2 YDEGEE. CDR3 DNA sequence: TGTGCCAGCAGCTTCCGGGGTCCCAACACCATATATTTT. Protein product: CASSFRGPNTIYF.

The sample holds one count of this clone. This rearrangement joins TRBV19 to TRBJ2-3, with D possibly TRBD2 on 6 matching bases. In germline, CDR1 is LNHDA, CDR2 SQIVND (reference sequence). CDR3 size: 14 residues. V was trimmed by 5 bases and J by 3 bases, leaving 12 bases between them. This CDR3 reads CASSPEGTTDTQYF. In DNA, the CDR3 is TGTGCCAGTAGTCCCGAGGGGACTACAGATACGCAGTATTTT.

The chain couples TRBV6-5 to TRBJ1-5; the D gene is possibly TRBD1 (6 bases). V dropped 2 bases and J dropped 7 bases, with 12 bases sitting between them. CDR1 MNHEY and CDR2 SVGAGI come from the germline V gene. The CDR3 is 14 residues long. DNA for the CDR3: TGTGCCAGCAGTTACAGGGGGAAAGGCCAGCCCCAGCATTTT. This sequence encodes CASSYRGKGQPQHF.

The rearrangement links TRBV4-3 to TRBJ2-1; TRBD1 aligns across 7 bases. Germline V gene data show CDR1 as LGHNA and CDR2 as YSLEER. The ends lost 4 bases at V and 4 bases at J; junction bases unmatched: 16. CDR3 length: 18 residues. The CDR3 loop reads CASSPGDSGLYLYNEQFF. As DNA, the CDR3 is TGCGCCAGCAGCCCAGGGGACAGTGGACTTTATCTATACAATGAGCAGTTCTTC.

This sequence joins TRBV4-3 and TRBJ2-3; D possibly corresponds to TRBD2 (7 bases). The CDR3 has 14 amino acids. Germline loops: CDR1 LGHNA, CDR2 YSLEER. V dropped 4 bases and J dropped 6 bases, with 14 bases sitting between them. CDR3: CASSLGGGPDTQYF. CDR3 DNA: TGCGCCAGCAGCCTAGGGGGGGGGCCCGATACGCAGTATTTT.

The chain has TRBV21-1 and TRBJ1-2; the D call TRBD1 from the table was never checked on the DNA. TRBV21-1 is flagged as a pseudogene. The CDR3 loop spans 20 amino acids. The CDR3 here is CASSKWGRDRGEKANYGYTF. DNA of the CDR3: TGTGCCAGCAGCAAATGGGGCCGGGACAGGGGCGAAAAAGCTAACTATGGCTACACCTTC.

This rearrangement joins TRBV27 to TRBJ1-5, with D hard to call. CDR1 and CDR2 (germline): MNHEY, SMNVEV (reference sequence). This CDR3 is built from 15 residues. V was cut by 3 bases and J by 2 bases, with 11 bases left in between. The CDR3 here is CASSLSVGGNQPQHF. DNA for the CDR3: TGTGCCAGCAGTTTGTCGGTTGGAGGCAATCAGCCCCAGCATTTT.

The chain combines TRBV14 with TRBJ2-5; D is perhaps TRBD2 (6 bases). Germline CDR1 SGHDN, CDR2 FVKESK. CDR3 size: 15 residues. V was cut by 4 bases and J by 5 bases, with 17 bases left in between. For the CDR3, the DNA is TGTGCCAGCAGCCGCACCGGGACTCAAGGGGAGACCCAGTACTTC. This sequence encodes CASSRTGTQGETQYF.

V usage is TRBV7-2 and J usage is TRBJ2-3; D might be TRBD1 (6 bases). Germline V gene data show CDR1 as SGHTA and CDR2 as FQGNSA. V was cut by 3 bases and J by 1 base, with 17 bases left in between. The CDR3 length is 17 residues. The CDR3 here is CASSLGAADSGTDTQYF. The CDR3 DNA reads TGTGCCAGCAGCTTGGGGGCGGCGGATTCGGGCACAGATACGCAGTATTTT.

The chain combines TRBV6-5 with TRBJ1-6; D may be TRBD1 (6 bases). The V and J ends lost 2 bases and 6 bases respectively, with 11 bases between them. Germline CDR1 MNHEY, CDR2 SVGAGI. This CDR3 region has 15 residues. CDR3 residues: CASSYRRGANSPLHF. CDR3 bases: TGTGCCAGCAGTTACAGGCGGGGGGCTAATTCACCCCTCCACTTT.

As DNA, the CDR3 is TGCGCCAGCAGCAAGGATTGGTCCGGGACAGGGGACACTGAAGCTTTCTTT. This codes for CASSKDWSGTGDTEAFF. The J gene is TRBJ1-1, the V gene TRBV5-1; 10 bases match TRBD1. V lost 4 bases, J lost 3 bases, and 12 bases stayed unmatched. The CDR3 extends over 17 amino acids. The germline CDR1 and CDR2 sequences are SGHRS and YFSETQ.

This clone was recorded once. The gene calls are TRBV21-1 and TRBJ2-7; the DNA was not used to check the table's D call, TRBD1. TRBV21-1 is a recognized pseudogene. The CDR3 loop spans 13 amino acids. CDR3 sequence reads: CASSPRGGYEQYF. CDR3 nucleotide sequence: TGTGCCAGCAGCCCAAGGGGCGGATACGAGCAGTACTTC.

The V call is TRBV5-1, the J call TRBJ1-4; 7 bases are shared with TRBD1. Germline V gene sequence: CDR1 SGHRS, CDR2 YFSETQ. Unmatched junction bases numbered 11, after V lost 0 bases and J lost 3 bases. The CDR3 runs to 18 residues. The CDR3 DNA is TGCGCCAGCAGCTTGGAGGGTTTGACAGGGAGGTCTAATGAAAAACTGTTTTTT. It specifies CASSLEGLTGRSNEKLFF.

This clone occurred once. V and J are TRBV7-7 and TRBJ2-1; D is unresolved. Trimming removed 0 bases at V and 5 bases at J, with 5 bases between. The CDR3 is made up of 13 amino acids. Germline V gene sequence: CDR1 SSHAT, CDR2 FNYEAQ (reference sequence). CDR3 loop: CASSLATNNEQFF. In DNA form, the CDR3 reads TGTGCCAGCAGCTTAGCGACAAACAATGAGCAGTTCTTC.